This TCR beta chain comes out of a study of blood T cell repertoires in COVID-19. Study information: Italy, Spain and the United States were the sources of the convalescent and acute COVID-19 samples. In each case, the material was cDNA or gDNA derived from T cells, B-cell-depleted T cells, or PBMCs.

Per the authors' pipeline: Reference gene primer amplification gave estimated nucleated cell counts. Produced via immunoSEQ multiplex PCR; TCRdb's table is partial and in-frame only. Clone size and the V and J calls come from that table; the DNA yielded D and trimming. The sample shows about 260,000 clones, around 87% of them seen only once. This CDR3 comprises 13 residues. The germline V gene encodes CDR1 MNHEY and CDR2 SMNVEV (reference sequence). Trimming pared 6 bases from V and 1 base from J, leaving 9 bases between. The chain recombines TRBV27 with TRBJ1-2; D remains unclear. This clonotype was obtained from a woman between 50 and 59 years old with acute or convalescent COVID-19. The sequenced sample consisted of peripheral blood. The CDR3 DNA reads TGTGCCAGCAGGTACGGGATTAACTATGGCTACACCTTC. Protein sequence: CASRYGINYGYTF.